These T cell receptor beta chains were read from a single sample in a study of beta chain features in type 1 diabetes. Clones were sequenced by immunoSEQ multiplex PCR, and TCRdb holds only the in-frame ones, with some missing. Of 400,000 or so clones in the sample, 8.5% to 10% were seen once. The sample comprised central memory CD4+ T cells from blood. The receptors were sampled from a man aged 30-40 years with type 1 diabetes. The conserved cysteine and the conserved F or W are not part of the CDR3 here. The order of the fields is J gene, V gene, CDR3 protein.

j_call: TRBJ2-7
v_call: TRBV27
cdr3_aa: ASSRLGYYEQY

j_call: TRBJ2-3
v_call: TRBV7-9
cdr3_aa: ASRPPSWTDTQY

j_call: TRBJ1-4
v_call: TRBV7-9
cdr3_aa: ASSVDRSNEKLF

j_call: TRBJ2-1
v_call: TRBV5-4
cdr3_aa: ASSLGAGGVYEQF

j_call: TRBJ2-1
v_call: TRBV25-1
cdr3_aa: ASSEGPKRGRVYNEQF

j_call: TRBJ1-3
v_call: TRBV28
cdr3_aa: ASSYPPPENTIY

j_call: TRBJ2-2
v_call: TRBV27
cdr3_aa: ASSSQGPGELF

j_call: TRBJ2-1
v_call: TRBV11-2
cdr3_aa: ASSRGQYNVQF

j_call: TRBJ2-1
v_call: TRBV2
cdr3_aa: ASSGLGEQF

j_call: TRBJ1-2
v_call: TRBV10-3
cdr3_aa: AISESANYGYT

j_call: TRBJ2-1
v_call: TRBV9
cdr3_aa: ASSASLEGGEQF

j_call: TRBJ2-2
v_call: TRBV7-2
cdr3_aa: ASSAFKTNTGELF

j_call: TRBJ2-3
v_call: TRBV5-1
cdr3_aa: ASSLAVGPDTQY

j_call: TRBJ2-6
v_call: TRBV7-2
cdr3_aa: ASSIDYAGANVLT

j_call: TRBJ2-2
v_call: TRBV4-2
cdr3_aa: ASSQEAREGAGELF

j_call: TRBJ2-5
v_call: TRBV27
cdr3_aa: ASSPGTANQETQY

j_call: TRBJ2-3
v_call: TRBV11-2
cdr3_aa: ASSLGTTDTQY

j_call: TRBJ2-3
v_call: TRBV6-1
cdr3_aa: ASSGTSGSRGDTQY

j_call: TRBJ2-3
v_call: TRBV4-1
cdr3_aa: ASSPPTGTGTDTQY

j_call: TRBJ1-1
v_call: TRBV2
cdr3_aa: ASSVMGGFSTEAF

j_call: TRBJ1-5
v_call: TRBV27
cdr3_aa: ASSLRVVAGGNQPQH

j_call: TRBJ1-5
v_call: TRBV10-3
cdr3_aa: ASSKDRGSDQPQH

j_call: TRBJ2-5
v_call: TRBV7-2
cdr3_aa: ASSYPQTGLGETQY

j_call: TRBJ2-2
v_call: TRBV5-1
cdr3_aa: ASSPPGQGFTGELF

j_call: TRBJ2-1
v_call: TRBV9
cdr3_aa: ASSVGREGSNEQF

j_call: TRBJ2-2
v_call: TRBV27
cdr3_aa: ASRVSGSGYGELF